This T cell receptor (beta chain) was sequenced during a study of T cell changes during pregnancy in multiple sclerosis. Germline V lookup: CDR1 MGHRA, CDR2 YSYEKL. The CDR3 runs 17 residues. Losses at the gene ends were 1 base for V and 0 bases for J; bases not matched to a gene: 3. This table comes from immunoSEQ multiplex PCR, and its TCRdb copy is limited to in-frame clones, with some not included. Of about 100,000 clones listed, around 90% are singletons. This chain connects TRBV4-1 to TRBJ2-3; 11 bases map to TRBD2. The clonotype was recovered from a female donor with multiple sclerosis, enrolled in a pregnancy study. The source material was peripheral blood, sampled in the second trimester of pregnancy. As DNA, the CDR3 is TGCGCCAGCAGCCAAGGACTAGCGGGGTTAAGCACAGATACGCAGTATTTT. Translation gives CASSQGLAGLSTDTQYF.